The clone carrying this T cell receptor beta chain was found many times. The antigen remains unidentified. Germline V gene lookup returns CDR1 DFQATT and CDR2 SNEGSKA (reference sequence). J lost 5 bases, V lost 6 bases, and 4 bases had no gene match. The CDR3 spans 12 residues. Treg sorting used a CD4+CD25+CD127-/low gate. General study points: Tumor Tregs overlapped most with tumor, then blood, naive CD4+ cells.

MiXCR, applied by TCRdb to the 5' RACE reads, yields one record per CDR3 protein. This table holds more than 55,000 distinct CDR3 sequences, roughly 20% found once. The source is a female donor with breast cancer. The chain combines TRBV20-1 with TRBJ1-5; 7 bases are a match to TRBD1. The sample was tumor-infiltrating Tregs sorted from the breast tumor. This chain's CDR3 is CSALTGYQPQHF. The CDR3 nucleotides are TGCAGTGCGCTGACAGGGTATCAGCCCCAGCATTTT.